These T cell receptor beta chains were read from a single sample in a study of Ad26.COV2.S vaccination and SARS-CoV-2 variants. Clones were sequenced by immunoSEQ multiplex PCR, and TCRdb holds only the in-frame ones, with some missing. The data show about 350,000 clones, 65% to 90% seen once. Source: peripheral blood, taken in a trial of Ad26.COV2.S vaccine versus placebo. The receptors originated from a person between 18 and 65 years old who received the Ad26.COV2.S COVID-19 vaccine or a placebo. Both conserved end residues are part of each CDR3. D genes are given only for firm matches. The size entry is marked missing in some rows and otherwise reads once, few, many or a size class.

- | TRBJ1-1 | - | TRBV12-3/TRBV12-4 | CASRRDTEAFF | TGTGCCAGCAGGAGGGACACTGAAGCTTTCTTT
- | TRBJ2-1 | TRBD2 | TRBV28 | CASRHRLAGVSYNEQFF | TGTGCCAGCAGACACAGACTAGCGGGAGTGTCCTACAATGAGCAGTTCTTC
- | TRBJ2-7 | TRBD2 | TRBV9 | CASSGGTSYEQYF | TGTGCCAGCAGCGGGGGGACTAGCTACGAGCAGTACTTC
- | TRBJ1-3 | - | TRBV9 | CASSVSGAASGNTIYF | TGTGCCAGCAGCGTTTCGGGCGCAGCCTCTGGAAACACCATATATTTT
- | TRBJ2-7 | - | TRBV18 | CASSPGEREQYF | TGTGCCAGCTCACCAGGCGAAAGGGAGCAGTACTTC
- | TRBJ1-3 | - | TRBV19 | CASSILGPGNTIYF | TGTGCCAGTAGTATATTGGGTCCTGGAAACACCATATATTTT
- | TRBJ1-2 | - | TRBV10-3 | CAISVAGSNYGYTF | TGTGCCATCAGTGTGGCGGGATCCAACTATGGCTACACCTTC
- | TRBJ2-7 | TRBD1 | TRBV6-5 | CAARTGTFYEQYF | TGTGCCGCGCGGACAGGGACTTTCTACGAGCAGTACTTC
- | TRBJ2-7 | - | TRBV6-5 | CASTSWDGYEQYF | TGTGCCAGCACCTCTTGGGACGGCTACGAGCAGTACTTC
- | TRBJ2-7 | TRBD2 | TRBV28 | CASSPPKLAASSYEQYF | TGTGCCAGCAGCCCCCCAAAACTAGCGGCCAGCTCCTACGAGCAGTACTTC
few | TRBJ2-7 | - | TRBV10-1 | CASSAGASYEQYF | TGCGCCAGCAGCGCCGGGGCGAGCTACGAGCAGTACTTC
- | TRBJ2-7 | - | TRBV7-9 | CASSPTNSYEQYF | TGTGCCAGCAGCCCGACAAACTCCTACGAGCAGTACTTC
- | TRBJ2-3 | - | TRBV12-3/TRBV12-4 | CASTQDTDTQYF | TGTGCCAGCACCCAAGACACAGATACGCAGTATTTT
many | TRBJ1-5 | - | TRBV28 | CASRPGRRNQPQHF | TGTGCCAGCAGGCCGGGACGGCGCAATCAGCCCCAGCATTTT
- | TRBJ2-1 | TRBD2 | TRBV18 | CASSLSGGASNEQFF | TGTGCCAGCTCACTGAGCGGGGGGGCCTCCAATGAGCAGTTCTTC
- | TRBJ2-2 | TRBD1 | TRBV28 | CASRYRGPGTGELFF | TGTGCCAGCAGATACAGGGGGCCCGGCACCGGGGAGCTGTTTTTT
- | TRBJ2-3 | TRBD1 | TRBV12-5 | CASGRQKIQGVGTDTQYF | TGTGCTAGTGGCAGACAAAAAATCCAGGGGGTCGGCACAGATACGCAGTATTTT
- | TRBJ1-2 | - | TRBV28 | CASSLLSSGDYGYTF | TGTGCCAGCAGTTTATTATCGTCAGGGGATTATGGCTACACCTTC
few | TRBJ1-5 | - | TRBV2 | CASSERYGGSNQPQHF | TGTGCCAGCAGTGAACGATATGGGGGTAGCAATCAGCCCCAGCATTTT
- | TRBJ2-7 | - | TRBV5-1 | CASSLVPGTSLDEQYF | TGCGCCAGCAGCTTGGTCCCAGGCACGTCCCTGGACGAGCAGTACTTC
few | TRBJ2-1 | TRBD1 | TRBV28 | CASRPGQGRSNEQFF | TGTGCCAGCAGACCTGGACAGGGGAGGTCCAATGAGCAGTTCTTC
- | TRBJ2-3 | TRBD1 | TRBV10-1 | CARQGATDTQYF | TGCGCCAGACAGGGGGCAACAGATACGCAGTATTTT
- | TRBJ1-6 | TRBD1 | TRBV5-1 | CASSPASGGAWKLHF | TGCGCCAGCAGCCCAGCCTCAGGGGGCGCCTGGAAACTCCACTTT
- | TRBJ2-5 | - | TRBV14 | CASSQAGETQYF | TGTGCCAGCAGCCAAGCCGGAGAGACCCAGTACTTC
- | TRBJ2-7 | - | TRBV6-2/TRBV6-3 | CASSYPPAKSLSYEQYF | TGTGCCAGCAGTTACCCTCCCGCGAAGTCTCTCTCCTACGAGCAGTACTTC
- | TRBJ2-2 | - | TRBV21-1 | CASSLGQKNTGELFF | TGTGCCAGCAGCCTGGGACAGAAAAACACCGGGGAGCTGTTTTTT
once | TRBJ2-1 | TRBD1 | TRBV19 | CASSIPGQEYNEQFF | TGTGCCAGTAGTATCCCAGGACAGGAGTACAATGAGCAGTTCTTC
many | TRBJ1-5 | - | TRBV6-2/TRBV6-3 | CASSRMTGYSNQPQHF | TGTGCCAGCAGCCGTATGACAGGATATAGCAATCAGCCCCAGCATTTT
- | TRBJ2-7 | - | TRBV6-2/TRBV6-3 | CASSYTLLGSYAYEQYF | TGTGCCAGCAGTTACACCCTGCTGGGTAGCTATGCATACGAGCAGTACTTC
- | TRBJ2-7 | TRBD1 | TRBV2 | CASRGTGGTYEQYF | TGTGCCAGCAGGGGGACAGGGGGCACCTACGAGCAGTACTTC
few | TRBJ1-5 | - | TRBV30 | CAWRPAGGQFNQPQHF | TGTGCCTGGAGACCCGCAGGTGGGCAGTTCAATCAGCCCCAGCATTTT
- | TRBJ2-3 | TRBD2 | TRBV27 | CATRGWTSDTDTQYF | TGTGCCACCCGGGGGTGGACTAGCGACACAGATACGCAGTATTTT